Below, 21 T cell receptor beta chains from the same sample are listed, as sequenced in a study of T cell responses to AZD1222 COVID-19 vaccine. TCRdb's copy holds only in-frame clones and misses some; the assay was immunoSEQ multiplex PCR. The repertoire consists of 150,000 to 200,000 clones, with almost 90% occurring once and the leading ten covering less than 0.55%. The sample was peripheral blood, taken on day 0 of AZD1222 vaccination. Receptor source: an adult in good health.

The chain joins TRBV14 to TRBJ1-1; perhaps TRBD1 as D (6 bases). V lost 4 bases and J 1 base, leaving 16 bases between the germline ends. Germline V gives CDR1 SGHDN, CDR2 FVKESK. This CDR3 has 16 amino acids. CDR3 nucleotides: TGTGCCAGCAGCCGACTGGGGGGCGGACAGAACACTGAAGCTTTCTTT. Its translation: CASSRLGGGQNTEAFF.

This CDR3 is CASSQVRPGDGYTF. CDR3 DNA: TGCGCCAGCAGCCAAGTACGGCCAGGCGATGGCTACACCTTC. The chain carries TRBV4-1 and TRBJ1-2, with unresolved D. CDR1 MGHRA and CDR2 YSYEKL come from the germline V gene. Trimming took off 1 base at V and 6 bases at J, with 12 bases between the two ends. The length of the CDR3 is 14 residues.

This clone was detected ten times or more. The CDR3 is CASSYSTGGNEQFF. The CDR3 DNA reads TGTGCCAGCAGTTACTCGACAGGGGGCAATGAGCAGTTCTTC. This chain links TRBV6-5 with TRBJ2-1, with 9 nucleotides matching TRBD1. V lost 0 bases and J lost 6; bases outside the gene matches: 0. The CDR3 runs to 14 residues. Germline V gene sequence: CDR1 MNHEY, CDR2 SVGAGI.

This chain uses TRBV2 with TRBJ2-1; TRBD2 matches at 7 bases. V shed 7 bases, J shed 2 bases, and the junction held 14 bases outside the gene matches. The CDR3 contains 17 residues. Germline V gives CDR1 SNHLY, CDR2 FYNNEI. In nucleotides, the CDR3 is TGTGCCAGCATCCCCTCTCTAACTAGCGACCCCTACAATGAGCAGTTCTTC. It specifies CASIPSLTSDPYNEQFF.

Turning to this clone: A junction boundary mismatches the germline segment, possibly from a read error. This sequence joins TRBV19 and TRBJ2-1; 11 bases align to TRBD2. Germline loops: CDR1 LNHDA, CDR2 SQIVND (reference sequence). There are 14 residues in the CDR3. The chain's CDR3 is CASRIAGGSNEQFF. In DNA, the CDR3 is TGTGCCAGTAGAATAGCGGGAGGGAGCAATGAGCAGTTCTTC.

The J gene is TRBJ1-1, the V gene TRBV7-9; possible D gene TRBD1, 5 bases. Trimming pared 1 base from V and 1 base from J, leaving 16 bases between. Germline V gives CDR1 SEHNR, CDR2 FQNEAQ (reference sequence). This CDR3 comprises 17 residues. CDR3 nucleotide sequence: TGTGCCAGCAGCTTAGAGAGTTGGGGCGGCGAGAACACTGAAGCTTTCTTT. Protein: CASSLESWGGENTEAFF.

A single count supports this clone. The chain couples TRBV29-1 to TRBJ2-7; a weak D match, TRBD2 (6 bases). CDR1 is SQVTM, CDR2 ANQGSEA, per germline. This CDR3 spans 12 amino acids. The germline V and J ends were trimmed by 5 bases and 0 bases, with 8 bases remaining between them. CDR3 residues: CSVRDFSYEQYF. CDR3 nucleotide sequence: TGCAGCGTTCGGGACTTCTCCTACGAGCAGTACTTC.

The chain couples TRBV11-2 to TRBJ2-2, with a possible D match to TRBD2 (6 bases). Trimming took off 4 bases at V and 1 base at J, with 7 bases between the two ends. CDR3 length: 14 amino acids. Germline lookup yields CDR1 SGHAT and CDR2 FQNNGV. The CDR3 coding sequence is TGTGCCAGCAGCTGGGACTGGAACACCGGGGAGCTGTTTTTT. Protein: CASSWDWNTGELFF.

The chain has TRBV9 and TRBJ1-5; a weak D match, TRBD1 (5 bases). CDR3 size: 14 residues. Trimming left V 4 bases short and J 9 bases short, with 17 bases between. In germline, CDR1 is SGDLS, CDR2 YYNGEE. CDR3 nucleotides: TGTGCCAGCAGCTCTAGGGGCCAGCTTGCGCCCCAGCATTTT. Its protein is CASSSRGQLAPQHF.

V and J are TRBV12-3 or TRBV12-4 and TRBJ2-7, with D tentatively TRBD2 (5 bases). This CDR3 is 12 amino acids long. V was shortened by 6 bases and J by 0 bases, with 6 bases between the two germline ends. The CDR3 reads CASSTSSYEQYF. CDR3 nucleotide sequence: TGTGCCAGCAGCACTAGCTCCTACGAGCAGTACTTC.

This chain joins TRBV19 and TRBJ1-5; D ambiguous. This CDR3 comprises 18 residues. Germline assignment: CDR1 LNHDA and CDR2 SQIVND (reference sequence). The ends were cut back, 10 bases at V and 2 bases at J, with 27 bases in the middle. The CDR3 DNA is TGTGCCACCCAGAAACACCAACTGAGGGAATATGGCAATCAGCCCCAGCATTTT. Amino acids: CATQKHQLREYGNQPQHF.

This clone was counted between two and nine times. V is TRBV28 and J is TRBJ1-2; TRBD1 agrees at 7 bases. The V gene's germline CDR1 is MDHEN and CDR2 SYDVKM. The CDR3 runs 14 residues. V trimming: 7 bases; J trimming: 5 bases; junction bases outside the gene matches: 10. CDR3 DNA: TGTGCCAGCACCCCGGGACAGCGGGAGTATGGCTACACCTTC. It encodes CASTPGQREYGYTF.

This chain links TRBV7-8 with TRBJ1-5, with TRBD1 matching 8 bases. CDR1 is SGHVS, CDR2 FQNEAQ, per germline. Trimming removed 6 bases from V and 0 bases from J; junction bases left unmatched: 7. The CDR3 spans 16 residues. Here the CDR3 reads CASSLTGENSNQPQHF. The CDR3 DNA reads TGTGCCAGCAGTTTGACAGGGGAGAATAGCAATCAGCCCCAGCATTTT.

The J gene is TRBJ2-3, the V gene TRBV2; 11 bases fit TRBD2. V gave up 6 bases and J gave up 4 bases; unmatched junction bases: 6. Germline CDR1 reads SNHLY; CDR2 reads FYNNEI. This CDR3 contains 15 residues. CDR3: CASSVGLAVSDTQYF. The CDR3 DNA follows: TGTGCCAGCAGCGTGGGACTAGCGGTTTCAGATACGCAGTATTTT. Full variable domain (rest looked up from reference TRBV2 and TRBJ2-3): EPEVTQTPSHQVTQMGQEVILRCVPISNHLYFYWYRQILGQKVEFLVSFYNNEISEKSEIFDDQFSVERPDGSNFTLKIRSTKLEDSAMYFCASSVGLAVSDTQYFGPGTRLTVL.

The chain couples TRBV10-3 to TRBJ2-2, with 9 bases aligning to TRBD2. The CDR3 has 16 amino acids. The V gene end was trimmed by 11 bases and the J gene end by 1 base; junction bases not matched to a gene: 11. CDR1 is ENHRY, CDR2 SYGVKD, per germline. DNA of the CDR3: TGTGCCTTATCATCCGGGACTAGCCAGAACACCGGGGAGCTGTTTTTT. Translation: CALSSGTSQNTGELFF.

The chain has TRBV5-1 and TRBJ2-7; 10 bases map to TRBD2. The V gene end was trimmed by 7 bases and the J gene end by 6 bases; junction bases not matched to a gene: 4. From germline, CDR1 is SGHRS and CDR2 YFSETQ. The CDR3 loop spans 12 amino acids. CDR3 bases: TGCGCCAGCGGAGCGGGAGGGGCCGAGCAGTACTTC. This translates into CASGAGGAEQYF.

The gene calls are TRBV24-1 and TRBJ2-1, with 8 bases fitting TRBD1. The CDR3 is 18 residues long. Losses at the gene ends were 3 bases for V and 0 bases for J; bases not matched to a gene: 9. CDR1 KGHDR and CDR2 SFDVKD come from the germline V gene. This CDR3 is CATSDRSSGGGSYNEQFF. For the CDR3, the DNA is TGTGCCACCAGTGATCGATCCTCAGGGGGCGGCTCCTACAATGAGCAGTTCTTC.

The chain recombines TRBV19 with TRBJ1-1; 8 bases map to TRBD1. The CDR3 extends over 15 amino acids. Looked up from germline, CDR1 is LNHDA and CDR2 is SQIVND (reference sequence). J lost 5 bases, V lost 5 bases, and 10 bases had no gene match. The CDR3 DNA is TGTGCCAGTAGTCCCCTGACAGGGGAGGGAACTGAAGCTTTCTTT. Translated: CASSPLTGEGTEAFF. Combining the CDR3 with reference TRBV19 and TRBJ1-1 gives the whole variable domain DGGITQSPKYLFRKEGQNVTLSCEQNLNHDAMYWYRQDPGQGLRLIYYSQIVNDFQKGDIAEGYSVSREKKESFPLTVTSAQKNPTAFYLCASSPLTGEGTEAFFGQGTRLTVV.

V gene TRBV6-5 combines with J gene TRBJ1-4; 7 nucleotides agree with TRBD1. V was clipped by 1 base and J by 8 bases; unmatched bases: 7. Germline CDR1 reads MNHEY; CDR2 reads SVGAGI. The CDR3 runs to 15 residues. The CDR3 DNA is TGTGCCAGCAGTTACTTTACAGGGGATGGGGAAAAACTGTTTTTT. Protein product: CASSYFTGDGEKLFF.

The V call is TRBV19, the J call TRBJ1-5; a weak D match, TRBD1 (5 bases). The CDR3 has 15 residues. Germline V gene lookup returns CDR1 LNHDA and CDR2 SQIVND (reference sequence). Trimming shortened V by 2 bases and J by 6 bases, and 14 bases separated the two germline ends. This CDR3 is CASSIKAGGAQPQHF. As DNA, the CDR3 is TGTGCCAGTAGTATAAAGGCCGGAGGGGCTCAGCCCCAGCATTTT.

The V call is TRBV29-1, the J call TRBJ1-2; 7 bases fit TRBD1. Germline V gene data show CDR1 as SQVTM and CDR2 as ANQGSEA. The V segment lost 2 bases and the J segment 8 bases; nucleotides outside the gene matches: 8. The CDR3 runs to 13 residues. The DNA for the CDR3 is TGCAGCGTTGAAAACAGGGGATTCGTGGGCTACACCTTC. Translated, it gives CSVENRGFVGYTF.